The clone carrying this T cell receptor beta chain was counted at least ten times. TCRdb re-called the 5' RACE reads with MiXCR, one entry per CDR3 protein. The sample holds approximately 87,000 distinct CDR3 sequences, 13% to 15% seen once. This entry belongs to a study of neurological immune-mediated disorders. The V gene lost 7 bases and the J gene lost 3 bases, with 19 bases spanning the gap. CDR3 length equals 15 residues. Germline CDR1 MDHEN, CDR2 SYDVKM. V is TRBV28 and J is TRBJ2-7; maybe TRBD2 (6 bases). Specimen: PBMCs. This TCR came from a woman aged 45-59 years in good health. In nucleotides, the CDR3 is TGTGCCAGCACTGGGGCGGGGTCGTTTAGCTACGAGCAGTACTTC. It encodes CASTGAGSFSYEQYF.